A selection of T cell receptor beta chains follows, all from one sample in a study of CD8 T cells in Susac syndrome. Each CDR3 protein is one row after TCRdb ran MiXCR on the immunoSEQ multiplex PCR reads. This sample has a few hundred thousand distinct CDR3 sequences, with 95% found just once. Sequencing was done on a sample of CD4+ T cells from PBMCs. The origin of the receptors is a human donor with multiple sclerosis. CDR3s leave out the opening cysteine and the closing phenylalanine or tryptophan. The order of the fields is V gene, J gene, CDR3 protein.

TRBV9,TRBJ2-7,ASSAGTGGYEQY
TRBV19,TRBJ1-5,ATRNREDQPQH
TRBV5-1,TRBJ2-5,ASSDGTGQTQY
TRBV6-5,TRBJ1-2,ASRAGGRLASGYT
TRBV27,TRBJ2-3,ASSFSLRRGDTQY
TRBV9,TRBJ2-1,ASSVDPISGRVGNEQF
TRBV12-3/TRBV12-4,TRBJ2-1,ASSLDTQTNEQF
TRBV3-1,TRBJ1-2,ASSQNALDGYT
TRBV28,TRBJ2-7,ASRGYSRSYEQY
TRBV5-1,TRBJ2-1,ASSPGLSGDEQF
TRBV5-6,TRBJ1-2,ASRLGHTDGYT
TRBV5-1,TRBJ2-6,ASSAGTSRSGANVLT
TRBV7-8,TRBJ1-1,ASSWDRDTEAF
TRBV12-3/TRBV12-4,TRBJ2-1,ASSLVGQGARNEQF